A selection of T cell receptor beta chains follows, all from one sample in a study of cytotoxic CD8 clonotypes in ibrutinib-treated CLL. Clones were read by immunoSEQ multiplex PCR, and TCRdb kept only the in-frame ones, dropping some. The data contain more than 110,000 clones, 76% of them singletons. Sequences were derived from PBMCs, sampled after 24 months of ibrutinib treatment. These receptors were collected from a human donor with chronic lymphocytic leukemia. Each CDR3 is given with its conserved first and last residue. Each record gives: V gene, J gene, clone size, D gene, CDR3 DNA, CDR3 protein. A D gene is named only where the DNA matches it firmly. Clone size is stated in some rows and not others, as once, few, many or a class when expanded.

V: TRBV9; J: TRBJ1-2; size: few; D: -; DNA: TGTGCCAGCAGCGTAGATGGGCAGGGGAATGGCTACACCTTC; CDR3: CASSVDGQGNGYTF
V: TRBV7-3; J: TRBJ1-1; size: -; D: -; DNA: TGTGCCAGCAGCCGAGAACACCGGACTGAAGCTTTCTTT; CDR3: CASSREHRTEAFF
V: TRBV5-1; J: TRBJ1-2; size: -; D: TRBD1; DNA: TGCGCCAGCAGCCCCCGGACAGGGGCCTATGGCTACACCTTC; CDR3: CASSPRTGAYGYTF
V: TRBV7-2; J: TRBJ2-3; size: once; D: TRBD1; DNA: TGTGCCAGCAGCTTAGCGTGGGACAGGTTAGATACGCAGTATTTT; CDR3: CASSLAWDRLDTQYF
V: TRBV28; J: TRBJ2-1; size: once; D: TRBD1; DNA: TGTGCCAGCAGTTTGTGGGATGGGGGACAGGGTTTCGATGAGCAGTTCTTC; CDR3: CASSLWDGGQGFDEQFF
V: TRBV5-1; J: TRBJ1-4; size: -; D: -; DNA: TGCGCCAGCAGTTTGGGGCTCCAACCCTCAACTAATGAAAAACTGTTTTTT; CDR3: CASSLGLQPSTNEKLFF
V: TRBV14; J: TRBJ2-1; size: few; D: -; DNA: TGTGCCAGCAGCTACCCCGGGGGTCTGACAGGGAGGAACAATGAGCAGTTCTTC; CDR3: CASSYPGGLTGRNNEQFF
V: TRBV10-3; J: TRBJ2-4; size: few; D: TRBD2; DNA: TGTGCCATCAGTGACCCGGCGGGGGGCGCTGGCCAAAACATTCAGTACTTC; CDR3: CAISDPAGGAGQNIQYF
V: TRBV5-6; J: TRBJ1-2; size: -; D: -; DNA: TGTGCCAGCAGCCGGGCGGACCAAAGGGGCTACACCTTC; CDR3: CASSRADQRGYTF
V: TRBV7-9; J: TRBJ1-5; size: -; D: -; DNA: TGTGCCAGCAGCTTAGTAGAGCAGCCCCAGCATTTT; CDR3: CASSLVEQPQHF
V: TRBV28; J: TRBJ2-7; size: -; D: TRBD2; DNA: TGTGCCAGCAGTTTAGCGGGAGTGGGCGAGCAGTACTTC; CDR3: CASSLAGVGEQYF
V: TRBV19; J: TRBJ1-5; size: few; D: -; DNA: TGTGCCAGTAGTGAGCTCAATCAGCCCCAGCATTTT; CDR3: CASSELNQPQHF
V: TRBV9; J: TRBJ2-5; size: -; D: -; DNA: TGTGCCAGCAGCGTCGCACAGGCCCAAGAGACCCAGTACTTC; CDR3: CASSVAQAQETQYF
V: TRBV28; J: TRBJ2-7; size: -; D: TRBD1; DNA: TGTGCCAGCAGCCCGCCGGGACAGGGGAGGCAGTACTTC; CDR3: CASSPPGQGRQYF
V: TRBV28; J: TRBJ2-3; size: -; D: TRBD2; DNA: TGTGCCAGCCTCAGTCTGGCGGGGGGACGCACAGATACGCAGTATTTT; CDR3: CASLSLAGGRTDTQYF
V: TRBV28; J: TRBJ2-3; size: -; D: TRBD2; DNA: TGTGCCAGCAGTTTAACCCTAGCGGGGGGACCCACAGATACGCAGTATTTT; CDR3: CASSLTLAGGPTDTQYF
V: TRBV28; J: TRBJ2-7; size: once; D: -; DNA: TGTGCCAGCAGCCCTCAGGGGGGTGGCGAGCAGTACTTC; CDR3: CASSPQGGGEQYF
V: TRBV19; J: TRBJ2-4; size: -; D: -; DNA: TGTGCCAGTAAGGTTCGGGGCGGGGTGGACATTCAGTACTTC; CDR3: CASKVRGGVDIQYF
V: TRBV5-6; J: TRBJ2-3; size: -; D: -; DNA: TGTGCCAGCAGCTTCCAGGCTACAGATACGCAGTATTTT; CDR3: CASSFQATDTQYF
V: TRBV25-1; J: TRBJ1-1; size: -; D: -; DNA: TGTGCCAGCAGTGGAGGTGGTGAAGCTTTCTTT; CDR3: CASSGGGEAFF
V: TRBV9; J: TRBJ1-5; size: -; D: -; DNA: TGTGCCAGCAGCGTAGGGGCAGAAAATCAGCCCCAGCATTTT; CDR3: CASSVGAENQPQHF
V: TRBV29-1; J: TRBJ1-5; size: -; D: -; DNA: TGCAGCGTTGGGGCCTCGAATCAGCCCCAGCATTTT; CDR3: CSVGASNQPQHF
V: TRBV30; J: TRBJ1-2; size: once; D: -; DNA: TGTGCCTGGAGTGTACTTTCAGCCCGTAACTATGGCTACACCTTC; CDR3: CAWSVLSARNYGYTF
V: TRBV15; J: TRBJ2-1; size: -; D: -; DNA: TGTGCCACCAGCAGAGCTAGGGTGGTGGATGAGCAGTTCTTC; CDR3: CATSRARVVDEQFF
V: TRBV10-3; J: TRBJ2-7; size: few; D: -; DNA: TGTGCCATCATGAGTCGGCAGGGCCCCGCCGGCGAGCAGTACTTC; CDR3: CAIMSRQGPAGEQYF
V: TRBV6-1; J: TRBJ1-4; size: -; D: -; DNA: TGTGCCAGCCACAGGGTTTTTAATGAAAAACTGTTTTTT; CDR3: CASHRVFNEKLFF
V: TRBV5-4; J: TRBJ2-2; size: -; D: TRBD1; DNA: TGTGCCAGCAGCTTGGGGTGGGACAGGGCAACCGGGGAGCTGTTTTTT; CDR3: CASSLGWDRATGELFF
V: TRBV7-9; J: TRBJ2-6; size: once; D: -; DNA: TGTGCCAGCAGCTTAACGTCTGGGGCCAACGTCCTGACTTTC; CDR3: CASSLTSGANVLTF
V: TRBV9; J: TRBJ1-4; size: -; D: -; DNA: TGTGCCAGCAGCGTAGGATATGGGGACGTAGAAAAACTGTTTTTT; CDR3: CASSVGYGDVEKLFF
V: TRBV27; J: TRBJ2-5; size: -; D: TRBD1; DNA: TGTGCCAGCAGTCACAAACCGACAGGGACGGAGACCCAGTACTTC; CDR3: CASSHKPTGTETQYF
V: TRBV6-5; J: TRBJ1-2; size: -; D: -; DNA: TGTGCCAGCAGCCCCACCGCAGACAGACTCCATGGCTACACCTTC; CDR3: CASSPTADRLHGYTF
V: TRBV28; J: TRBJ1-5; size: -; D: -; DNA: TGTGCCAGCACCCAGCCCCAGCATTTT; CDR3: CASTQPQHF
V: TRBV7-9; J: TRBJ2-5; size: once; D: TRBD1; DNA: TGTGCCAGCAGCTGGGGGACAGGGGGCCGCCAAGAGACCCAGTACTTC; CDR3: CASSWGTGGRQETQYF
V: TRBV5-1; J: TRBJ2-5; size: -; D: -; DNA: TGCGCCAGCAGCTTGGGTGGAGGGGTCACGCAAGAGACCCAGTACTTC; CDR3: CASSLGGGVTQETQYF
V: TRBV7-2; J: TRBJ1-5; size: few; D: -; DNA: TGTGCCAGCAGCTTAGGGGGTCTAAGCAATCAGCCCCAGCATTTT; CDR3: CASSLGGLSNQPQHF
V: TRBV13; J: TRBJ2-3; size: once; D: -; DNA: TGTGCCAGCAGCTTCGGAACCAAAGGGGATACGCAGTATTTT; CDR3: CASSFGTKGDTQYF
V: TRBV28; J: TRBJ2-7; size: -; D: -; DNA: TGTGCCAGCAGTCCCGCCAGGTGGGGGTCCTACGAGCAGTACTTC; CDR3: CASSPARWGSYEQYF
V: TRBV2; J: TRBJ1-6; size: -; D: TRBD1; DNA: TGTGCCAGCAGACCCCAGGGGGGGTCTCCCCTCCACTTT; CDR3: CASRPQGGSPLHF